This entry lists 17 T cell receptor beta chains sequenced from one sample in a study of blood T cell repertoires in COVID-19. Repertoires were generated with immunoSEQ multiplex PCR, while TCRdb's copy carries only in-frame clones and drops some. This table holds approximately 260,000 clones, 75% to 90% found once. The material sequenced was peripheral blood. The receptors here all came from a woman in her sixties or seventies with active or convalescent COVID-19.

The CDR3 DNA reads TGTGCCAGCAGTGAAAAAGGGAGATTGAATGAAAAACTGTTTTTT. Translated: CASSEKGRLNEKLFF. This chain uses TRBV6-1 with TRBJ1-4; D is unclear. Between the trimmed V and J ends, which lost 2 bases and 5 bases, there was a span of 12 bases. The germline V gene encodes CDR1 MNHNS and CDR2 SASEGT. CDR3 length: 15 residues.

The chain couples TRBV5-1 to TRBJ2-3; 9 bases agree with TRBD1. Germline CDR1 reads SGHRS; CDR2 reads YFSETQ. This CDR3 has 14 amino acids. The trim removed 4 bases at V and 6 bases at J, leaving 6 bases unmatched. The CDR3 nucleotides read TGCGCCAGCAGCCGGACAGGGGTTCCGGATACGCAGTATTTT. Translating gives CASSRTGVPDTQYF.

Only a few counts were recorded for this clone. The DNA is omitted, as the CDR3 cannot be located on it reliably, and the CDR3 follows TCRdb's listing. The CDR3: CASSKRDRVGSGTYEQYF. The rearrangement links TRBV21-1 to TRBJ2-7; TRBD1 is the table's D call and was not checked against the DNA. TRBV21-1 is annotated as a pseudogene. Ends included, the CDR3 has 18 residues.

This chain joins TRBV18 and TRBJ1-3; D ambiguous. The CDR3 runs 14 residues. The V gene lost 4 bases and the J gene lost 0 bases, with 7 bases spanning the gap. Germline-derived CDR1 and CDR2 are KGHSH and LQKENI. The CDR3 sequence: CASSQAGSGNTIYF. The CDR3 DNA is TGTGCCAGCTCACAAGCAGGCTCTGGAAACACCATATATTTT.

In this sample, this clone turned up once. This rearrangement joins TRBV28 to TRBJ1-2; a possible D gene is TRBD1 (5 bases). V was cut by 2 bases and J by 5 bases, with 15 bases left in between. The germline gives CDR1 MDHEN, CDR2 SYDVKM. This CDR3 region has 15 residues. CDR3 nucleotides: TGTGCCAGCAGTTTAGGCGACAGTACTCTTTATGGCTACACCTTC. It is translated as CASSLGDSTLYGYTF.

V is TRBV6-1 and J is TRBJ1-2; D call uncertain. Germline V gives CDR1 MNHNS, CDR2 SASEGT. CDR3 length equals 13 residues. With 0 bases removed from V and 8 bases from J, the gap between germline ends came to 10 bases. The CDR3 nucleotides are TGTGCCAGCAGTGAAGCGGCCCTCTGGGGCTACACCTTC. Amino acid sequence: CASSEAALWGYTF.

This chain links TRBV6-5 with TRBJ2-4, with TRBD1 identical over 7 bases. Germline V gene sequence: CDR1 MNHEY, CDR2 SVGAGI. V dropped 5 bases and J dropped 8; count of bases not matched to a gene: 9. The CDR3 covers 14 residues. The CDR3 sequence: CASSPFYRGDIQYF. DNA of the CDR3: TGTGCCAGCAGTCCTTTTTACAGGGGTGACATTCAGTACTTC.

This rearrangement joins TRBV27 to TRBJ2-3, with TRBD2 matching over 7 bases. V gave up 5 bases and J gave up 1 base; unmatched junction bases: 6. CDR1 and CDR2 (germline): MNHEY, SMNVEV (reference sequence). The length of the CDR3 is 15 residues. The CDR3 coding sequence is TGTGCCAGCAGTGGATATCTAGCGGGCACAGATACGCAGTATTTT. This gives the protein CASSGYLAGTDTQYF.

In this sample, this clone turned up a few times. Other DNA variants within this sample encode the same CDR3. V gene TRBV4-2 combines with J gene TRBJ1-1, with D perhaps matching TRBD1 (5 bases). Germline V gene sequence: CDR1 LGHNA, CDR2 YNFKEQ. The CDR3 contains 16 residues. The ends were cut back, 0 bases at V and 0 bases at J, with 11 bases in the middle. DNA of the CDR3: TGTGCCAGCAGCCAAGATGGAGACAGCTTGAACACTGAAGCTTTCTTT. The encoded protein is CASSQDGDSLNTEAFF.

This rearrangement joins TRBV7-9 to TRBJ2-1, with 11 positions matching TRBD2. J lost 0 bases, V lost 1 base, and 2 bases had no gene match. This CDR3 region has 17 residues. The germline V gene has CDR1 SEHNR and CDR2 FQNEAQ (reference sequence). CDR3 bases: TGTGCCAGCAGCTTAGTAGCGGGGGGGCCCTCCTACAATGAGCAGTTCTTC. Translating gives CASSLVAGGPSYNEQFF.

V and J are TRBV2 and TRBJ2-1; 13 nucleotides line up with TRBD2. V was clipped by 4 bases and J by 7 bases; unmatched bases: 4. CDR3 size: 15 residues. Germline lookup yields CDR1 SNHLY and CDR2 FYNNEI. The CDR3 region has the DNA TGTGCCAGCAGTGTACTAGCGGGGGGGCGGAATGAGCAGTTCTTC. Translation: CASSVLAGGRNEQFF.

The chain couples TRBV30 to TRBJ1-5; 8 bases are a match to TRBD1. The CDR3 length is 13 residues. From germline, CDR1 is GTSNPN and CDR2 SVGIG (reference sequence). V lost 1 base, J lost 6 bases, and 2 bases stayed unmatched. The CDR3 DNA is TGTGCCTGGAGTGCAGGGGGCGGTCAGCCCCAGCATTTT. Amino acid sequence: CAWSAGGGQPQHF.

J is TRBJ1-2 and V is TRBV6-5, with D unclear. This CDR3 region has 14 residues. Germline assignment: CDR1 MNHEY and CDR2 SVGAGI. V was trimmed by 2 bases and J by 5 bases, leaving 12 bases between them. As DNA, the CDR3 is TGTGCCAGCAGTTACGAGCTCGGGGATTATGGCTACACCTTC. Amino acid sequence: CASSYELGDYGYTF.

The rearrangement joins TRBV11-2 to TRBJ2-3; D ambiguous. CDR3 length equals 14 residues. V lost 0 bases and J 2 bases, leaving 6 bases between the germline ends. Germline-derived CDR1 and CDR2 are SGHAT and FQNNGV. CDR3 coding DNA: TGTGCCAGCAGCTTAGATGGGCTCACAGATACGCAGTATTTT. Translation gives CASSLDGLTDTQYF.

The CDR3 sequence: CASSFFGENTEAFF. The CDR3 DNA reads as TGTGCCAGCAGCTTCTTCGGAGAGAACACTGAAGCTTTCTTT. The rearrangement joins TRBV7-3 to TRBJ1-1; D gene uncertain. This CDR3 contains 14 residues. Trimming left V 3 bases short and J 1 base short, with 9 bases between. Germline-derived CDR1 and CDR2 are SGHTA and FQGTGA.

The chain recombines TRBV7-8 with TRBJ2-5; 12 positions match TRBD2. The J segment lost 6 bases and the V segment lost 1 base, leaving 3 bases of the junction unmatched. This CDR3 contains 15 residues. Germline CDR1 SGHVS, CDR2 FQNEAQ. CDR3 sequence (DNA): TGTGCCAGCAGCTTAGTACTAGCGGGGGGCCAGACCCAGTACTTC. Amino acid sequence: CASSLVLAGGQTQYF. Filled out from reference TRBV7-8 and TRBJ2-5, the complete variable domain reads GAGVSQSPRYKVAKRGQDVALRCDPISGHVSLFWYQQALGQGPEFLTYFQNEAQLDKSGLPSDRFFAERPEGSVSTLKIQRTQQEDSAVYLCASSLVLAGGQTQYFGPGTRLLVL.

V gene TRBV6-5 combines with J gene TRBJ2-2; 7 nucleotides align to TRBD1. Germline V gene sequence: CDR1 MNHEY, CDR2 SVGAGI. V shed 0 bases and J 6 bases; nucleotides not matched to a gene: 7. The CDR3 sequence is 16 residues long. DNA for the CDR3: TGTGCCAGCAGTTACTCTCGGACAGGATGGGCCGGGGAGCTGTTTTTT. Its protein product is CASSYSRTGWAGELFF.